This T cell receptor (beta chain) is drawn from a study of cytomegalovirus exposure and HLA in healthy donors. Study results and limitations: Later, an analysis showed that TCR beta chains associated with HLA were more clonally expanded than others that were equally common. Some V segments, including TRBV6-2 and TRBV6-3, were excluded as indistinguishable.

In the case of this clone: Its antigen is as yet unknown.

Per germline, CDR1 SNHLY and CDR2 FYNNEI. V was shortened by 7 bases and J by 0 bases, with 7 bases between the two germline ends. The CDR3 length is 13 residues. It was with 60 Vbeta and 13 Jbeta primers that the PCR ran. Some clones are missing from TCRdb's copy, which holds only in-frame ones; the method was immunoSEQ multiplex PCR. The top ten hold 7.6% of the sample, which has tens of thousands of clones, about 70% seen once. J is TRBJ1-5 and V is TRBV2; no reliable D call. Material: PBMCs. This TCR was recovered from a man aged 35 to 55 in good health and CMV-seropositive. CDR3 in amino acids: CASKRDSNQPQHF. Here the CDR3 DNA reads TGTGCCAGCAAGAGGGATAGCAATCAGCCCCAGCATTTT.